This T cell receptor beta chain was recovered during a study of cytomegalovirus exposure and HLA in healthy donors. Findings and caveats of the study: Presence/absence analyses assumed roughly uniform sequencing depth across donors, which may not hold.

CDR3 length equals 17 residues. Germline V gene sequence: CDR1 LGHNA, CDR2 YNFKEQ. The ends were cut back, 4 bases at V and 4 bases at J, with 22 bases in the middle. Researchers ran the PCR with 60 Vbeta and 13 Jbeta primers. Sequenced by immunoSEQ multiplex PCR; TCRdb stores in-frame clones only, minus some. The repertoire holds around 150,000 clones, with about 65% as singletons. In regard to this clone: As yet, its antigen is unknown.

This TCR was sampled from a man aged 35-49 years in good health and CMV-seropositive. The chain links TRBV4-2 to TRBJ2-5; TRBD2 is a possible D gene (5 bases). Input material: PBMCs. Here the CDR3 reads CASSPLKGRDGRETQYF. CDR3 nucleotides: TGTGCCAGCAGCCCGTTAAAGGGTAGAGATGGGAGAGAGACCCAGTACTTC.